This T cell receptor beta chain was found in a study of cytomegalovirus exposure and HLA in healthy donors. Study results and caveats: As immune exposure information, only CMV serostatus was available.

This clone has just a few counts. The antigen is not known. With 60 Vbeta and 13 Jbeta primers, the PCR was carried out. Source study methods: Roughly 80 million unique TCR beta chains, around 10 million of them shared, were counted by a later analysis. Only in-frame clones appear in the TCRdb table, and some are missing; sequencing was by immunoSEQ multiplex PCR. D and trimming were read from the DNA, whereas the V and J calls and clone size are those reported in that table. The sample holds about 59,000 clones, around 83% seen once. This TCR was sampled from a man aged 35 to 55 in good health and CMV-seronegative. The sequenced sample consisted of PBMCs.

For the CDR3, the DNA is TGTGCCAGCAGCCGCCGGGACAGGGGGCCTCGGTACAATGAGCAGTTCTTC. Translated: CASSRRDRGPRYNEQFF. V is TRBV7-9 and J is TRBJ2-1; 12 bases fit TRBD1. The CDR3 runs to 17 residues. J was trimmed by 4 bases and V by 5 bases; bases with no gene match: 9. Germline-derived CDR1 and CDR2 are SEHNR and FQNEAQ (reference sequence).